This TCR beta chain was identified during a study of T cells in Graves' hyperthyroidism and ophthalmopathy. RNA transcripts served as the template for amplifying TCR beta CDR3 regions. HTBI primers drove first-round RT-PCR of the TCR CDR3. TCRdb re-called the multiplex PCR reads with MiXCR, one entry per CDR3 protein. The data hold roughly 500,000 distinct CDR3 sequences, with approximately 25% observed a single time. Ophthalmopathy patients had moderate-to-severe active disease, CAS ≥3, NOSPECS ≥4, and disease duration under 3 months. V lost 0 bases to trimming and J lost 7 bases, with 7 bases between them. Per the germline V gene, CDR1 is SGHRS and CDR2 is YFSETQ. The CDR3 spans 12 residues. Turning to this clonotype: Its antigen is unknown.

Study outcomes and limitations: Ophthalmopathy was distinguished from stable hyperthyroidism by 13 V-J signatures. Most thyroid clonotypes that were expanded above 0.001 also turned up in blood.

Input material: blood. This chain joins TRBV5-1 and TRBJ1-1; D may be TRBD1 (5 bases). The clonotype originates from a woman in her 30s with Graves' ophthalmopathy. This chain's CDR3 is CASSLVGVEAFF. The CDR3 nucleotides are TGCGCCAGCAGCTTGGTGGGGGTTGAAGCTTTCTTT.